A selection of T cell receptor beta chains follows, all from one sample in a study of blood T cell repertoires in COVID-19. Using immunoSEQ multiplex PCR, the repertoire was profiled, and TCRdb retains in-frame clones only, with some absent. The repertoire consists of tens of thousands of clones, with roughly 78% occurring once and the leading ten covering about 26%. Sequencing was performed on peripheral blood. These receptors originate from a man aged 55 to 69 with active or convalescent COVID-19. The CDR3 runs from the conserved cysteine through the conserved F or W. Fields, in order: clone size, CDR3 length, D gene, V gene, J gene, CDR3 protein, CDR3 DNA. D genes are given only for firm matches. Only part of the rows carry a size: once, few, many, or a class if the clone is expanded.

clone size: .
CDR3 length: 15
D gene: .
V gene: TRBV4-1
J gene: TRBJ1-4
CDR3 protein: CASSPGAATNEKLFF
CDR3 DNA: TGCGCCAGCAGCCCAGGGGCTGCAACTAATGAAAAACTGTTTTTT

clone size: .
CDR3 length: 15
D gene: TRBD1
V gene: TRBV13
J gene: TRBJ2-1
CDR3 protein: CASSLDRGHYNEQFF
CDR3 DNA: TGTGCCAGCAGCTTAGACAGGGGACACTACAATGAGCAGTTCTTC

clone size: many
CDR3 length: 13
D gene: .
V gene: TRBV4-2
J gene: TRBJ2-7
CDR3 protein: CASSPGQSYEQYF
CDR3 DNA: TGTGCCAGCAGCCCCGGACAGAGCTACGAGCAGTACTTC

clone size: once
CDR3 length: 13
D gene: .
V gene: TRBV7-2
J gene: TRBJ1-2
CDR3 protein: CASSPNRDNGYTF
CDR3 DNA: TGTGCCAGCAGCCCCAACCGGGACAATGGCTACACCTTC

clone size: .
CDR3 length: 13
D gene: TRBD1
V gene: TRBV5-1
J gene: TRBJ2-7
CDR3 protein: CASSFDRDHEQYF
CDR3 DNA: TGCGCCAGCAGCTTTGACAGGGACCACGAGCAGTACTTC

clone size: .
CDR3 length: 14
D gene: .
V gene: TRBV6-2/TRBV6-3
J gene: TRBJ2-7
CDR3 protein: CASSYGPDSYEQYF
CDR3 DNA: TGTGCCAGCAGTTACGGTCCAGACTCCTACGAGCAGTACTTC

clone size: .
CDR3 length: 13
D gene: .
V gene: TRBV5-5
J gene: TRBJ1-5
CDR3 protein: CASSFRGSQPQHF
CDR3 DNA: TGTGCCAGCAGCTTTAGAGGCTCTCAGCCCCAGCATTTT

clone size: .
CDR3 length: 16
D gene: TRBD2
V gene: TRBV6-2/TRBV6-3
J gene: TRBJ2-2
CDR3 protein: CASSRAGGQNTGELFF
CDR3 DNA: TGTGCCAGCAGTAGAGCGGGGGGGCAGAACACCGGGGAGCTGTTTTTT

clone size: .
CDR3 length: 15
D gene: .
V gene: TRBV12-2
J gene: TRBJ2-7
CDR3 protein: CASRATGTGRCEQYF
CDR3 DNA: TGTGCAAGTCGCGCCACCGGGACAGGGAGATGCGAGCAGTACTTC

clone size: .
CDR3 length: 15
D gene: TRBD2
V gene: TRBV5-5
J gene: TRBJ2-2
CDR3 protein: CASSLVAGRVGELFF
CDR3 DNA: TGTGCCAGCAGCTTGGTTGCAGGGAGGGTCGGGGAGCTGTTTTTT

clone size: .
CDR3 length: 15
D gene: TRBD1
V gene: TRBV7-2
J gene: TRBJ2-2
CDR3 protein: CASSSGTGDTGELFF
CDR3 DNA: TGTGCCAGCAGCTCGGGGACAGGGGACACCGGGGAGCTGTTTTTT

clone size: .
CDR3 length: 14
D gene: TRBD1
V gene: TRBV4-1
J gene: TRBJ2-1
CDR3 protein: CAITDRGPMDEQFF
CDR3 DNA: TGCGCCATTACGGACAGGGGGCCTATGGATGAGCAGTTCTTC

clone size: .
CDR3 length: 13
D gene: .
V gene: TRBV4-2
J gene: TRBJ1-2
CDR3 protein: CASRLVSGYGYTF
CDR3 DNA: TGTGCCAGCAGATTGGTCTCGGGCTATGGCTACACCTTC

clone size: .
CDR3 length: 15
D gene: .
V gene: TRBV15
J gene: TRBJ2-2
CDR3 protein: CATSRPHGVIGELFF
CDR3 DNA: TGTGCCACCAGCAGACCCCACGGGGTTATCGGGGAGCTGTTTTTT

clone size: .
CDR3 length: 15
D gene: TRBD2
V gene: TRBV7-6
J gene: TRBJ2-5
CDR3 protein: CASSLRAGDQETQYF
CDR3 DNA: TGTGCCAGCAGCTTGAGGGCGGGGGACCAAGAGACCCAGTACTTC

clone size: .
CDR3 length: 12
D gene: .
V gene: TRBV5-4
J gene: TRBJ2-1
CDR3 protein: CASGRDYNEQFF
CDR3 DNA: TGTGCCAGCGGGCGGGACTACAATGAGCAGTTCTTC

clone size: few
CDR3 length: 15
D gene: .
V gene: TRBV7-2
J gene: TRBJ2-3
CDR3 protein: CASSLVLPSTDTQYF
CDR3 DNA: TGTGCCAGCAGCTTAGTCCTACCTAGCACAGATACGCAGTATTTT

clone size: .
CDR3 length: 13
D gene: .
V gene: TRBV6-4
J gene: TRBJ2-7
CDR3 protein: CASRYQGSREQYF
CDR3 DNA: TGTGCCAGCAGGTATCAGGGTTCCCGGGAGCAGTACTTC

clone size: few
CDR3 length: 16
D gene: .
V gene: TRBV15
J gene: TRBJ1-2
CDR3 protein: CATSRDRLGQRYGCTF
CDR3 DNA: TGTGCCACCAGCAGAGACCGCCTGGGGCAGAGATATGGCTGCACCTTC

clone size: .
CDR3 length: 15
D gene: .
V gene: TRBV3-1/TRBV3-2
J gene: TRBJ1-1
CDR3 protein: CASSQDKEGNTEAFF
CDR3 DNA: TGTGCCAGCAGCCAAGATAAGGAGGGGAACACTGAAGCTTTCTTT

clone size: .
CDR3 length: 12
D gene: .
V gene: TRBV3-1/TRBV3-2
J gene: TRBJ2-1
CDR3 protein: CASSRNYNEQFF
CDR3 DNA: TGTGCCAGCAGCCGTAACTACAATGAGCAGTTCTTC

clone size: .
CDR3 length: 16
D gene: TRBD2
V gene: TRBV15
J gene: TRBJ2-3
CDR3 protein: CATSTSGGGISDTQYF
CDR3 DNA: TGTGCCACCTCGACTAGCGGGGGGGGCATTTCAGATACGCAGTATTTT

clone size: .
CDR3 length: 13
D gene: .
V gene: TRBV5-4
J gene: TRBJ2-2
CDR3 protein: CASRDSYTGELFF
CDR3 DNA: TGTGCCAGCAGGGACAGCTACACCGGGGAGCTGTTTTTT

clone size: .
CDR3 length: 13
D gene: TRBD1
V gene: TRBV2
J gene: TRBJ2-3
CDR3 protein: CASARTGGDTQYF
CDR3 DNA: TGTGCCAGCGCTCGGACAGGGGGAGATACGCAGTATTTT

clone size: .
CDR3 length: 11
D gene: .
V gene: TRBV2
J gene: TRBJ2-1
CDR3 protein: CASTEGGQQFF
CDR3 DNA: TGTGCCAGCACCGAGGGTGGTCAGCAGTTCTTC

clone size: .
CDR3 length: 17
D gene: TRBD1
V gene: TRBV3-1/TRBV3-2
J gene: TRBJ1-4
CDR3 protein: CASSRVPGQVSGEKLFF
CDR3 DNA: TGTGCCAGCAGCCGGGTCCCGGGACAGGTGTCGGGTGAAAAACTGTTTTTT

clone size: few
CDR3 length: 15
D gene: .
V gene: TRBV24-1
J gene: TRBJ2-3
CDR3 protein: CATREGRHPTDTQYF
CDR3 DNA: TGTGCCACCAGGGAGGGGCGACATCCCACAGATACGCAGTATTTT

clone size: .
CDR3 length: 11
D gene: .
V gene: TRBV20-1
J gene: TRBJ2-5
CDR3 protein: CSEAYQETQYF
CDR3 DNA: TGCAGTGAAGCCTACCAAGAGACCCAGTACTTC

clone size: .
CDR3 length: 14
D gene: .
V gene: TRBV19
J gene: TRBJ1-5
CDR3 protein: CASSIRVVGQPQHF
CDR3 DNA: TGTGCCAGTAGTATCCGGGTAGTAGGTCAGCCCCAGCATTTT

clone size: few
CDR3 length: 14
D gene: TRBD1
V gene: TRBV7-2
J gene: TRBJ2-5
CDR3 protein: CASSRTGGQETQYF
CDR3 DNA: TGTGCCAGCAGCCGGACAGGAGGCCAAGAGACCCAGTACTTC

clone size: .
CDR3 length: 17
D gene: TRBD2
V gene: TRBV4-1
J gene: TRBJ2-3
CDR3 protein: CASSQIRLAAFTDTQYF
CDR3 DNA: TGCGCCAGCAGCCAAATCCGGCTAGCGGCCTTCACAGATACGCAGTATTTT

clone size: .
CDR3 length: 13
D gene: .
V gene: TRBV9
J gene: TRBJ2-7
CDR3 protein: CASSEGVTYEQYF
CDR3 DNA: TGTGCCAGCAGCGAAGGGGTTACCTACGAGCAGTACTTC

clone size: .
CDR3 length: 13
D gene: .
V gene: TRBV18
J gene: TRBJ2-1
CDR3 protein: CASTGDFNNEQFF
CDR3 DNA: TGTGCCAGCACCGGGGACTTTAACAATGAGCAGTTCTTC

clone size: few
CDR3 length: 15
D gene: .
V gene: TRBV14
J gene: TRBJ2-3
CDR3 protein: CASSRRFGGTDTQYF
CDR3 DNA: TGTGCCAGCAGCCGGCGATTTGGGGGGACAGATACGCAGTATTTT

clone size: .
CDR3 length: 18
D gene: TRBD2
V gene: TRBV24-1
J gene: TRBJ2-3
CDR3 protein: CATSPGLAGVGATDTQYF
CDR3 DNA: TGTGCCACCAGCCCCGGACTAGCGGGGGTGGGGGCCACAGATACGCAGTATTTT

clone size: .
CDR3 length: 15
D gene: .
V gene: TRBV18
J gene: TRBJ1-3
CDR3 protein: CASSPMQGTGNTIYF
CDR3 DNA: TGTGCCAGCTCACCAATGCAGGGTACTGGAAACACCATATATTTT

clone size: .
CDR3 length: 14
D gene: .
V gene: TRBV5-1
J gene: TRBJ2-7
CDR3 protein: CASSLVRPTSGQYF
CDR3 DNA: TGCGCCAGCAGCTTGGTAAGGCCGACCTCGGGGCAGTACTTC

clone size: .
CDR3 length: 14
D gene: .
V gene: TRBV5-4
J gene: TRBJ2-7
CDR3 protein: CASSLGGRSYEQYF
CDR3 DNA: TGTGCCAGCAGCTTGGGTGGGAGAAGCTACGAGCAGTACTTC

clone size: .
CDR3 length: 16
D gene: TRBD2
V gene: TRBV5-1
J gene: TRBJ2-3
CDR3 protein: CASSYGAGGLADTQYF
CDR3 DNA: TGCGCCAGCAGCTATGGAGCGGGGGGGCTGGCAGATACGCAGTATTTT

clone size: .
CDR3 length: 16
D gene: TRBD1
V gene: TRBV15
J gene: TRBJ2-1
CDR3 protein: CATSSGDRGHYNEQFF
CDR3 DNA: TGTGCCACCAGCTCGGGAGACAGGGGGCACTACAATGAGCAGTTCTTC

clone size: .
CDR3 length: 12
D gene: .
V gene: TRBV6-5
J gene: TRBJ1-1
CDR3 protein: CASRASETEAFF
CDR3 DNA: TGTGCCAGCAGAGCGTCGGAAACTGAAGCTTTCTTT

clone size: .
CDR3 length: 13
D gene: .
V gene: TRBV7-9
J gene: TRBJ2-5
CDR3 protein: CASSLVGRETQYF
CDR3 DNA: TGTGCCAGCAGCTTAGTAGGGAGGGAGACCCAGTACTTC